This is a list of T cell receptor beta chains from one sample in a study of blood T cells in healthy people across ages. In TCRdb, the 5' RACE reads were re-called with MiXCR into one record per CDR3 protein. This sample carries about 1.5 million distinct CDR3 sequences, under 55% of them seen once, and the ten largest clones take 4%. Sequencing used blood. Receptors originate from a woman in her late teens or twenties in good health. Both conserved end residues are part of each CDR3. D genes are given only for firm matches. Clone size is stated in some rows and not others, as once, few, many or a class when expanded.

NA	TRBJ2-7	TRBV4-2	NA	TGTGCCAGCAGCCAAGATCCAGGGGTCTACGAGCAGTACTTC	CASSQDPGVYEQYF
NA	TRBJ2-3	TRBV2	NA	TGTGCCAGCACCGCGCGGACAGCTCGAGGGAATACGCAGTATTTT	CASTARTARGNTQYF
NA	TRBJ1-5	TRBV12-3/TRBV12-4	few	TGTGCCAGCAGTCATTTGGCCCGGGGAAGTAATCAGCCCCAGCATTTT	CASSHLARGSNQPQHF
NA	TRBJ2-5	TRBV5-1	NA	TGCGCCAGCAGCTTGGATTCAGGGGTGGAGACCCAGTACTTC	CASSLDSGVETQYF
NA	TRBJ1-2	TRBV29-1	NA	TGCAGCGCAAACCGGGACACCTCCGGATATGGCTACACCTTC	CSANRDTSGYGYTF
NA	TRBJ2-5	TRBV12-5	NA	TGTGCTAGTGGTTCGGGACAATTAGAGACCCAGTACTTC	CASGSGQLETQYF
TRBD1	TRBJ1-6	TRBV4-2	NA	TGTGCCAGCAGCCATGGACTACAGGGGAATTCACCCCTCCACTTT	CASSHGLQGNSPLHF
TRBD1	TRBJ1-2	TRBV29-1	few	TGCAGCGTTCCTCCGGGACAGTCTGGCTACACCTTC	CSVPPGQSGYTF
NA	TRBJ2-5	TRBV7-8	few	TGTGCCAGCAGCTTAGAGGTGGCTGAGACCCAGTACTTC	CASSLEVAETQYF
NA	TRBJ1-5	TRBV7-2	once	TGTGCCAGCAGCCCCCGGATCCATCAGCCCCAGCATTTT	CASSPRIHQPQHF
TRBD2	TRBJ2-1	TRBV12-3/TRBV12-4	few	TGTGCCAGCACCCAGCTAGCGGGGGGTCGGTTCTTC	CASTQLAGGRFF
NA	TRBJ1-2	TRBV29-1	NA	TGCAGCGTCCTCGAAGGCGACACCTTC	CSVLEGDTF
TRBD2	TRBJ2-3	TRBV3-1	NA	TGTGCCAGCAGCTCGTGGACTAGGAGCGCAGATACGCAGTATTTT	CASSSWTRSADTQYF
NA	TRBJ2-1	TRBV20-1	NA	TGCAGTGCTACCGGGACCGCCGCTTACAATGAGCAGTTCTTC	CSATGTAAYNEQFF
NA	TRBJ2-1	TRBV3-1	NA	TGTGCCAGCAGCCAAGAGGTCGAGGTGGCATACAATGAGCAGTTCTTC	CASSQEVEVAYNEQFF
NA	TRBJ1-1	TRBV6-1	NA	TGTGCCAGCAGCTTTGATCTCGAGAACACTGAAGCTTTCTTT	CASSFDLENTEAFF
NA	TRBJ1-5	TRBV12-3/TRBV12-4	few	TGTGCCAGCAGACGGACAGATAGCAATCAGCCCCAGCATTTT	CASRRTDSNQPQHF
TRBD1	TRBJ1-5	TRBV27	NA	TGTGCCAGCAGTTCCGCCGGGACAGGGTTCATGGCCCAGCATTTT	CASSSAGTGFMAQHF
TRBD2	TRBJ2-1	TRBV5-1	few	TGCGCCAGCAGTGCCTCGAGACTAGCGGGGGATAACAATGAGCAGTTCTTC	CASSASRLAGDNNEQFF
NA	TRBJ2-3	TRBV4-3	many	TGCGCCAGCAGCCTCCGACAGGACAGCACAGATACGCAGTATTTT	CASSLRQDSTDTQYF
TRBD1	TRBJ1-2	TRBV28	NA	TGTGCCAGCAGTAACTGGACAGGGGACTATGGCTACACCTTC	CASSNWTGDYGYTF
NA	TRBJ1-1	TRBV6-5	few	TGTGCCAGCACCCCACGCCCCCTGAACACTGAAGCTTTCTTT	CASTPRPLNTEAFF
NA	TRBJ1-4	TRBV20-1	NA	TGCAGCGCAGGACAGAACCTTGAAAAACTGTTTTTT	CSAGQNLEKLFF
NA	TRBJ2-3	TRBV12-3/TRBV12-4	few	TGTGCCAGCAGTTTCATGGTGAAGGATACGCAGTATTTT	CASSFMVKDTQYF